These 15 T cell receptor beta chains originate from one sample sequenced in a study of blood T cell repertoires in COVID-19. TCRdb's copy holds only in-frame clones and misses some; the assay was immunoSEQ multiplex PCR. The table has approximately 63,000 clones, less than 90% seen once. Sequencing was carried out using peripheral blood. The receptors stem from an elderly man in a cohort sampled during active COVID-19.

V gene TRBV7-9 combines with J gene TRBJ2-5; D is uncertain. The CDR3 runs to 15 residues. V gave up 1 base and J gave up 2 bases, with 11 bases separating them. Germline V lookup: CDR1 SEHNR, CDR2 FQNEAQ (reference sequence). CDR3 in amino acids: CASSLGSTLQETQYF. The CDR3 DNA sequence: TGTGCCAGCAGCTTAGGATCAACTCTACAAGAGACCCAGTACTTC.

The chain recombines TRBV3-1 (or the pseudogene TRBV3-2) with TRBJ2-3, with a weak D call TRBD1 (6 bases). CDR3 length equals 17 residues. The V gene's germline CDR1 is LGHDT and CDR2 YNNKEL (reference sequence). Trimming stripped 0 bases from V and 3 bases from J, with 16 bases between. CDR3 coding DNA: TGTGCCAGCAGCCAAGACTTCAGGGGTCGAAGTACAGATACGCAGTATTTT. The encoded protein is CASSQDFRGRSTDTQYF.

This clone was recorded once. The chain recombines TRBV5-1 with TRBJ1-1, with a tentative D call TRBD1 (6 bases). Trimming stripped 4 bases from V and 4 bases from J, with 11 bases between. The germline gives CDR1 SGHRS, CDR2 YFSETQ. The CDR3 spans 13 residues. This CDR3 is CASSPGGATEAFF. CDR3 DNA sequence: TGCGCCAGCAGCCCCGGGGGGGCCACTGAAGCTTTCTTT. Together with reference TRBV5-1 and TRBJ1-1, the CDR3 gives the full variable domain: KAGVTQTPRYLIKTRGQQVTLSCSPISGHRSVSWYQQTPGQGLQFLFEYFSETQRNKGNFPGRFSGRQFSNSRSEMNVSTLELGDSALYLCASSPGGATEAFFGQGTRLTVV.

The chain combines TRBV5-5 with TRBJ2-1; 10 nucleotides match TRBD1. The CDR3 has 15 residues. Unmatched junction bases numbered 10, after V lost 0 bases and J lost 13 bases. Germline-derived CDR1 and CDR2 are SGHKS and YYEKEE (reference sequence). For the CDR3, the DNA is TGTGCCAGCAGCTTGGGAAGGTCGGACAGGGGGAAACAGTTCTTC. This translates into CASSLGRSDRGKQFF.

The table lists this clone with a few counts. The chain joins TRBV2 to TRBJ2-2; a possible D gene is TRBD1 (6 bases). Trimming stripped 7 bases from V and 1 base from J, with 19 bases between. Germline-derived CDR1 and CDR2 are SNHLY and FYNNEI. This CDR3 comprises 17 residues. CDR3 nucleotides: TGTGCCAGCATGAGGGGGATCAGGGTGGAGAACACCGGGGAGCTGTTTTTT. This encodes CASMRGIRVENTGELFF. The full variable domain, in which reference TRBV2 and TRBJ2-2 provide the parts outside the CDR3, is EPEVTQTPSHQVTQMGQEVILRCVPISNHLYFYWYRQILGQKVEFLVSFYNNEISEKSEIFDDQFSVERPDGSNFTLKIRSTKLEDSAMYFCASMRGIRVENTGELFFGEGSRLTVL.

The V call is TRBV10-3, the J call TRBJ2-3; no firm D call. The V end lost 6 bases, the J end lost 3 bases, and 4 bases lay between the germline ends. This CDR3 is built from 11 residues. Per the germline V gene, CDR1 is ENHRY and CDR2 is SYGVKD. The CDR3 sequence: CAISGTDTQYF. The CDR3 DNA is TGTGCCATCAGCGGTACAGATACGCAGTATTTT.

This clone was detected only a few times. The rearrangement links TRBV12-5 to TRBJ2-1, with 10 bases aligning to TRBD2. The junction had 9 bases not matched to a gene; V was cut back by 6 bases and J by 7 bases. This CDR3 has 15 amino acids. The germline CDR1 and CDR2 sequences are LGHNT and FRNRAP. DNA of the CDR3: TGTGCTAGTGGCCCCGAGACTAGCGGGTGGAATGAGCAGTTCTTC. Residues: CASGPETSGWNEQFF.

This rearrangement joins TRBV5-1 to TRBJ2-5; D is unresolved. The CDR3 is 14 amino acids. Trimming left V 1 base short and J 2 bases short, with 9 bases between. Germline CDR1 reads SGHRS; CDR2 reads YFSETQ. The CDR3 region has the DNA TGCGCCAGCAGCTTGCGCGGTGGTCAAGAGACCCAGTACTTC. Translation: CASSLRGGQETQYF.

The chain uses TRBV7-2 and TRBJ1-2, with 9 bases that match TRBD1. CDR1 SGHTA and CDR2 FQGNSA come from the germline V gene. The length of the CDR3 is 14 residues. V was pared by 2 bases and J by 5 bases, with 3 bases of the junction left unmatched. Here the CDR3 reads CASSLLGQGYGYTF. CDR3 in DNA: TGTGCCAGCAGCTTACTTGGACAGGGGTATGGCTACACCTTC.

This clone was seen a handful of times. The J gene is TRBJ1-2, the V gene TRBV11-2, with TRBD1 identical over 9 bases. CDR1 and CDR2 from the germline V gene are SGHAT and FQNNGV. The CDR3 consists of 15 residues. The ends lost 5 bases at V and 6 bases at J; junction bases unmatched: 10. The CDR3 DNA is TGTGCCAGCAGCCCCCCGGGACAGGGAAAGGATGGCTACACCTTC. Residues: CASSPPGQGKDGYTF.

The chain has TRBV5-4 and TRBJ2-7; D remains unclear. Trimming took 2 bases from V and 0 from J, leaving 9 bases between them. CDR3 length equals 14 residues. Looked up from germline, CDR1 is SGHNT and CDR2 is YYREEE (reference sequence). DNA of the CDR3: TGTGCCAGCAGCTTAAATCAGAACTCCTACGAGCAGTACTTC. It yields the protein CASSLNQNSYEQYF.

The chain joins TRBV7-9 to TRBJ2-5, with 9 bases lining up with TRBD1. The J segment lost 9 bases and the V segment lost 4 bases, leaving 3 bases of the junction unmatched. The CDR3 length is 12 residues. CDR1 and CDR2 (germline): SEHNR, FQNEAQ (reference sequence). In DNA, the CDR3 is TGTGCCAGCAGCTCGGACAGGGGTCCCCAGTACTTC. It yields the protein CASSSDRGPQYF. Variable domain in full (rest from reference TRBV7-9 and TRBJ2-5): DTGVSQNPRHKITKRGQNVTFRCDPISEHNRLYWYRQTLGQGPEFLTYFQNEAQLEKSRLLSDRFSAERPKGSFSTLEIQRTEQGDSAMYLCASSSDRGPQYFGPGTRLLVL.

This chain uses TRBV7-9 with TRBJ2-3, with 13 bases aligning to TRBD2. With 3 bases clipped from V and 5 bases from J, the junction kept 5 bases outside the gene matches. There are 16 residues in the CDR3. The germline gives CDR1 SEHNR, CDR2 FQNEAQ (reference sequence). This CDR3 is CASSFGLAGVRDTQYF. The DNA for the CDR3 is TGTGCCAGCAGCTTTGGACTAGCGGGGGTAAGAGATACGCAGTATTTT.

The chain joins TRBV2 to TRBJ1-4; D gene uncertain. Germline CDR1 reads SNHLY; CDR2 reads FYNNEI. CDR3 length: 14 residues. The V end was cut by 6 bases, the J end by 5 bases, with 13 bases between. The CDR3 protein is CASRFSDGNEKLFF. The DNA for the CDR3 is TGTGCCAGCAGGTTTAGCGACGGGAATGAAAAACTGTTTTTT. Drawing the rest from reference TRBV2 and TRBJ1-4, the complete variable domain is EPEVTQTPSHQVTQMGQEVILRCVPISNHLYFYWYRQILGQKVEFLVSFYNNEISEKSEIFDDQFSVERPDGSNFTLKIRSTKLEDSAMYFCASRFSDGNEKLFFGSGTQLSVL.

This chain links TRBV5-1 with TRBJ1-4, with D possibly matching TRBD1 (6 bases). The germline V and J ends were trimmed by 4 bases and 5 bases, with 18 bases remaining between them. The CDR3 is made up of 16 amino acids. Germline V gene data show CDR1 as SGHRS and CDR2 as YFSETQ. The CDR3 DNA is TGCGCCAGCAGCCCCAGACCACAGGGAGCAAATGAAAAACTGTTTTTT. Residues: CASSPRPQGANEKLFF.